The 18 T cell receptor beta chains listed next were all sequenced from one sample in a study of vaccination and CD4 T cells after COVID-19. The assay that was used to sequence DNA from cultured CD4+ T cells was the Oncomine TCR Beta short-read assay. TCRdb redid the calling of the PCR reads with MiXCR, one entry per CDR3 protein. The sample contains more than 15,000 distinct CDR3 sequences, under 30% of which appear only once. Described treatment: roughly 11-day PBMC culture with coronavirus spike peptide pools or control peptides (ViraFEST assay). Which antigens these TCRs recognize remains unknown. The specimen sequenced was cultured CD4+ T cells from blood. These receptors originate from a human donor with COVID-19.

The V gene is TRBV27, the J gene TRBJ1-4; the match to TRBD1 covers 8 bases. The trim removed 8 bases at V and 9 bases at J, leaving 8 bases unmatched. The CDR3 is made up of 13 amino acids. Germline values: CDR1 MNHEY, CDR2 SMNVEV (reference sequence). This CDR3 is CASAHGQGKKLFF. The CDR3 DNA reads as TGTGCCAGCGCTCATGGACAGGGTAAAAAACTGTTTTTT. The whole variable domain, filled in from reference TRBV27 and TRBJ1-4, reads EAQVTQNPRYLITVTGKKLTVTCSQNMNHEYMSWYRQDPGLGLRQIYYSMNVEVTDKGDVPEGYKVSRKEKRNFPLILESPSPNQTSLYFCASAHGQGKKLFFGSGTQLSVL.

The rearrangement uses TRBV6-2 or TRBV6-3 and TRBJ1-6; tentatively, D is TRBD1 (6 bases). The germline CDR1 and CDR2 sequences are MNHEY and SVGEGT. The CDR3 is made up of 16 amino acids. Trimming shortened V by 5 bases and J by 5 bases, and 16 bases separated the two germline ends. The CDR3 is CASSPHRQENNSPLHF. CDR3 bases: TGTGCCAGCAGTCCCCATCGACAGGAGAATAATTCACCCCTCCACTTT.

CDR3 sequence (DNA): TGTGCCAGCAGCCGACTAGCGGGGGTTCAGGAGACCCAGTACTTC. It encodes CASSRLAGVQETQYF. The chain carries TRBV7-9 and TRBJ2-5, with 12 nucleotides matching TRBD2. The CDR3 contains 15 residues. Germline V gene lookup returns CDR1 SEHNR and CDR2 FQNEAQ (reference sequence). The trim removed 5 bases at V and 5 bases at J, leaving 6 bases unmatched.

The rearrangement joins TRBV4-1 to TRBJ2-3, with unresolved D. In germline, CDR1 is MGHRA, CDR2 YSYEKL. The germline V and J ends were trimmed by 0 bases and 4 bases, with 11 bases remaining between them. The length of the CDR3 is 15 residues. Here the CDR3 DNA reads TGCGCCAGCAGCCAAGATTGGCGGACCTCAGATACGCAGTATTTT. It encodes CASSQDWRTSDTQYF.

The V gene is TRBV20-1, the J gene TRBJ1-4; D is possibly TRBD1 (6 bases). V lost 4 bases to trimming and J lost 6 bases, with 15 bases between them. The CDR3 sequence is 14 residues long. Germline V lookup: CDR1 DFQATT, CDR2 SNEGSKA (reference sequence). The CDR3 nucleotides read TGCAGTGCTACTAGACAGGCGAGTCATGAAAAACTGTTTTTT. It is translated as CSATRQASHEKLFF.

This clonotype rates as medium-sized (0.01 to 0.1%). This chain connects TRBV20-1 to TRBJ1-5; weak D call: TRBD1 (6 bases). Trimming took 3 bases from V and 3 from J, leaving 12 bases between them. The CDR3 runs 14 residues. CDR1 and CDR2 (germline): DFQATT, SNEGSKA (reference sequence). CDR3 sequence reads: CSARATGANQPQHF. CDR3 coding DNA: TGCAGTGCTAGGGCGACAGGTGCCAATCAGCCCCAGCATTTT.

CDR3 bases: TGTGCCAGCAGTCCCGGTGGAGGGTACACACCGGAAGCTTTCTTT. Encoded protein: CASSPGGGYTPEAFF. J is TRBJ1-1 and V is TRBV12-3 or TRBV12-4; D ambiguous. With 5 bases removed from V and 8 bases from J, the gap between germline ends came to 21 bases. The CDR3 sequence is 15 residues long.

This clonotype qualifies as medium-sized. The chain recombines TRBV7-8 with TRBJ1-1; D is ambiguous. The germline V gene has CDR1 SGHVS and CDR2 FQNEAQ. Trimming cost V 1 base and J 1 base, with 7 bases left between them. This CDR3 is built from 14 residues. Here the CDR3 DNA reads TGTGCCAGCAGCTTAGTGGGGAAGAACACTGAAGCTTTCTTT. Its protein is CASSLVGKNTEAFF.

V is TRBV25-1 and J is TRBJ2-7, with 11 positions matching TRBD1. V lost 2 bases and J lost 4; bases outside the gene matches: 4. Germline V gene sequence: CDR1 MGHDK, CDR2 SYGVNS. The CDR3 has 15 residues. The CDR3 is CASSETGTGGYEQYF. CDR3 DNA: TGTGCCAGCAGTGAAACCGGGACAGGGGGTTACGAGCAGTACTTC.

In this sample, this clonotype turned up a few times. This chain joins TRBV7-3 and TRBJ1-1; the D is unclear. From germline, CDR1 is SGHTA and CDR2 FQGTGA. Trimming cost V 4 bases and J 5 bases, with 11 bases left between them. The length of the CDR3 is 13 residues. This chain's CDR3 is CASSSRARTEAFF. CDR3 sequence (DNA): TGTGCCAGCAGCTCCCGGGCTCGGACTGAAGCTTTCTTT.

The chain recombines TRBV23-1 with TRBJ1-1; D ambiguous. TRBV23-1 is reported as an ORF; its role is uncertain. With 4 bases removed from V and 7 bases from J, the gap between germline ends came to 22 bases. The CDR3 spans 16 residues. The CDR3 loop reads CASSLQNLRDDGEAFF. CDR3 coding DNA: TGCGCCAGCAGTCTTCAAAACTTACGGGATGACGGTGAAGCTTTCTTT.

This clonotype is deemed medium-sized. The chain joins TRBV7-9 to TRBJ2-3; D uncertain. The V gene lost 2 bases and the J gene lost 0 bases, with 18 bases spanning the gap. CDR1 is SEHNR, CDR2 FQNEAQ, per germline (reference sequence). This CDR3 has 18 residues. CDR3: CASSLTSRSGASTDTQYF. The DNA of the CDR3 is TGTGCCAGCAGCTTAACATCTCGGTCAGGTGCGAGCACAGATACGCAGTATTTT.

The CDR3 here is CASSQEMTGIRGYTF. The CDR3 nucleotides read TGTGCCAGCAGCCAAGAGATGACGGGTATTCGCGGCTACACCTTC. The rearrangement links TRBV3-1 to TRBJ1-2, with no clear D. V shed 0 bases and J shed 8 bases, with 16 bases lying between them. The CDR3 consists of 15 residues. The germline V gene has CDR1 LGHDT and CDR2 YNNKEL (reference sequence).

The chain employs TRBV27 and TRBJ2-5; tentatively, D is TRBD2 (6 bases). The V gene lost 5 bases and the J gene lost 4 bases, with 14 bases spanning the gap. The CDR3 runs 14 residues. Germline values: CDR1 MNHEY, CDR2 SMNVEV (reference sequence). For the CDR3, the DNA is TGTGCCAGCAGTCCCACGACTAGAAGAGAGACCCAGTACTTC. The encoded protein is CASSPTTRRETQYF.

The DNA for the CDR3 is TGTGCCAGCGGGGGGGTCACCGGGGAGCTGTTTTTT. Its protein product is CASGGVTGELFF. The V and J genes are TRBV28 and TRBJ2-2, with 7 bases identical to TRBD2. The germline CDR1 and CDR2 sequences are MDHEN and SYDVKM. V shed 8 bases, J shed 4 bases, and the junction held 1 base outside the gene matches. This CDR3 region has 12 residues.

The chain uses TRBV19 and TRBJ2-5, with 13 bases lining up with TRBD2. Germline CDR1 LNHDA, CDR2 SQIVND (reference sequence). CDR3 size: 18 residues. The junction had 10 bases not matched to a gene; V was cut back by 6 bases and J by 0 bases. As DNA, the CDR3 is TGTGCCAGTAGAGCAACTAGCGGGGGGGCTCGGAACCAAGAGACCCAGTACTTC. It yields the protein CASRATSGGARNQETQYF. Supplemented by reference TRBV19 and TRBJ2-5, the full variable domain reads DGGITQSPKYLFRKEGQNVTLSCEQNLNHDAMYWYRQDPGQGLRLIYYSQIVNDFQKGDIAEGYSVSREKKESFPLTVTSAQKNPTAFYLCASRATSGGARNQETQYFGPGTRLLVL.

This clonotype was seen a handful of times. The CDR3 spells CASSFGRENTEAFF. As DNA, the CDR3 is TGTGCCAGCAGCTTTGGGCGGGAGAACACTGAAGCTTTCTTT. J is TRBJ1-1 and V is TRBV11-2; D call uncertain. There are 14 residues in the CDR3. V lost 3 bases to trimming and J lost 1 base, with 9 bases between them. CDR1 SGHAT and CDR2 FQNNGV come from the germline V gene.

The chain has TRBV7-2 and TRBJ1-3; D not resolved. Germline CDR1 reads SGHTA; CDR2 reads FQGNSA. CDR3 length equals 17 residues. Deletions cut 5 bases from V and 3 bases from J, with 20 bases between. CDR3 coding DNA: TGTGCCAGCAGCCCCGCCGCTCTGGTGTTCCGTGGAAACACCATATATTTT. Translated: CASSPAALVFRGNTIYF.